The rows below give T cell receptor beta chains drawn from one sample of a study of blood T cell repertoires in COVID-19. TCRdb's table, derived via immunoSEQ multiplex PCR, lists solely in-frame clones and lacks some. The sample comprises some 320,000 clones, around nine tenths of which are singletons, and about 4% rests with the top ten. The sequencing sample was made of PBMCs or T cells enriched from blood (not recorded which). These TCRs come from a woman aged 25 to 39 who had been exposed to COVID-19. CDR3s include the opening cysteine and the closing phenylalanine or tryptophan. Each record gives: V gene, CDR3 protein.

TRBV5-6	CASSYRAGTGELFF
TRBV29-1	CSVAPGGNTIYF
TRBV27	CASSTQQGAQTEAFF
TRBV2	CASSEIGANTEAFF
TRBV10-3	CAIRITGEEAEAFF
TRBV5-6	CASSPGVDYGYTF
TRBV7-2	CASSLISQRGLPRMSAQYF
TRBV6-4	CASNRSPAGGPYEQYF
TRBV19	CASSPGQGGYEQYF
TRBV11-2	CASSLLPDEPQHF
TRBV7-8	CASSLVRRGANTGELFF
TRBV6-5	CASNKDRYTYNEQFF
TRBV7-8	CASSSGTGGSPLHF
TRBV7-8	CASSSGYRSSYEQYF
TRBV29-1	CSVAGYNEQFF
TRBV7-9	CASSLSRSAFSYEQYF
TRBV6-5	CARRHSLYEQYF
TRBV6-6	CASSLQITGFSGNTIYF
TRBV4-1	CASSQGQGTYEQYF
TRBV4-2	CASSRGLAEETQYF
TRBV29-1	CSVSQDGYTF
TRBV3-1/TRBV3-2	CASSLGQGLAKNIQYF
TRBV10-3	CAISSSGASTDTQYF
TRBV14	CASSQEIGGGISYEQYF
TRBV5-1	CASSPQGLLANEKLFF
TRBV7-6	CASSLGASGDNPTDTQYF
TRBV6-5	CASTNRVGDGYTF
TRBV9	CASSVEQGGSPLHF
TRBV7-5	CARSLAVGPLSYEQYF
TRBV7-8	CASSSPRDRPNTGELFF
TRBV27	CASSLYRDRGISPLHF
TRBV12-3/TRBV12-4	CASSLAHRQEAFF
TRBV5-6	CASSLWSLYSPLHF
TRBV6-6	CASSSGTGFYEQYF
TRBV10-3	CAISDWNSGVETQYF
TRBV12-3/TRBV12-4	CASSLGREAFF
TRBV7-8	CASSRGRDRPVKGYTF
TRBV6-2/TRBV6-3	CASSYSPEHRGTEAFF
TRBV18	CASSPAEAAANEKLFF
TRBV19	CASSTRQGNAKNIQYF
TRBV12-5	CASGLVGVHEQFF
TRBV6-5	CASSADRGGTGELFF
TRBV5-1	CASSLGPGRGSTYEQYF
TRBV9	CASSVALGSSYEQYF
TRBV5-6	CASSSNRAGAETQYF
TRBV5-1	CASSLVGAHRSEQYF
TRBV7-9	CASSSLEGQGKAFF